The source of this T cell receptor (beta chain) is a study of cytomegalovirus exposure and HLA in healthy donors. This clone was counted between two and nine times. Assay used: immunoSEQ multiplex PCR; TCRdb lists only in-frame clones, some missing. Among 150,000 to 200,000 clones listed, 84% were seen once. The CDR3 has 13 residues. Trimming shortened V by 2 bases and J by 7 bases, and 9 bases separated the two germline ends. Germline CDR1 and CDR2: WSHSY and SAAADI. The material sequenced was PBMCs. The chain uses TRBV10-2 and TRBJ1-5, with D perhaps matching TRBD1 (5 bases). The TCR was taken from a woman aged 25 to 39 in good health and CMV-seropositive. In nucleotides, the CDR3 is TGCGCCAGCAGTGAGCAGGGTAGGCAGCCCCAGCATTTT. Its translation is CASSEQGRQPQHF.